This note documents a single TCR beta chain sequence. It lacks a known antigen. No base quality values were provided; no much bigger clone lies one nucleotide off. TCR CDR3 regions were amplified from genomic DNA by multiplex PCR using the deep immunoSEQ assay. Genomic DNA extracted from each cell subset was distributed evenly over all wells of several immunoSEQ 96-well plates, and each plate served as one replicate. For unsorted PBMC, approximately 0.3 ug of genomic DNA, equivalent to roughly 30,000 T cell genomes, went into each replicate PCR. Unsorted PBMC genomic DNA was sequenced across ten immunoSEQ deep assay plates. Purified libraries were measured with a Qubit 3.0 fluorometer, size-checked on a Bioanalyzer 2100, and measured again with the KAPA Library Quantification kit. Every immunoSEQ 96-well plate was sequenced on a dedicated single-read 150-cycle Illumina NextSeq 550 flow cell. As for the authors' bioinformatics: Because only junctional sequences without quality scores were contained in the immunoSEQ output, filtering matching that applied to full-length reads could not be performed. To assign V/J genes and CDR3, sequences were annotated using PyIR, a Python wrapper for IgBLAST v1.9, with IMGT germline references. Any read was removed if the V/J assignment was weak (E-value above 1e-6), the CDR3 was missing, or the read contained stop codons, out-of-frame junctions, or ambiguous translated residues. V3J clonotypes were defined as sequences sharing an identical inferred V gene, J gene, and CDR3 amino acid sequence. Percentage overlap between repertoires was computed as shared unique clonotypes divided by the size of the smaller repertoire. Repertoire richness was assessed with RTK rarefaction, the Chao1 estimator, and Recon v2.1 estimates of unobserved clonotypes. TCRdb holds this immuneACCESS table with in-frame rearrangements only. Some clones are missing; in checked studies, unresolved V genes explain under half, and the rest has no known cause. V and J calls and clone size are copied from that table; D and trimming were computed from the DNA. This sample gives 490,000 or so clones in total; roughly 78% of them show up just once. The ten largest clonotypes hold 12% of the sample.

These data belong to a study of shared clonotypes between healthy human individuals (dated by TCRdb to the early 2020s). For the wider study: The cohort comprised a couple of women and a few men aged 18 to 49 years. To increase sequencing depth and limit assay-specific biases, different laboratories used diverse techniques to prepare libraries and sequence TCR repertoires. Blood TCR repertoires of four to six healthy adults were deeply sequenced to estimate repertoire size and the extent of clonotype sharing between individuals. Leukapheresis yielded between about 0.9 and 10 billion PBMCs per donor. What the authors observed across the whole study: Sampling was limited to blood, and TCR repertoires in tissue likely differ from TCR repertoires in blood. The genetic and exposure-history diversity represented was limited by the small number of donors. Based on pairwise subsampling, the degree of clonotype sharing among donors was expected to be affected by sequencing depth.

Healthy HIV-negative adults with no recently reported acute infections or vaccinations were included as donors. Every donor was a Caucasian adult residing in Nashville, Tennessee, USA. In the unsorted samples, approximately 85 million PBMCs were counted, and genomic DNA was extracted using the QIAamp DNA Blood Mini kit. Blood was obtained by leukapheresis, after which PBMCs were separated by Ficoll-Histopaque density gradient centrifugation and cryopreserved in liquid nitrogen vapor phase. CDR1 and CDR2 were assigned from the germline V gene as SGHRS and YFSETQ. Trimming costs V 0 bases and J 3 bases, and their ends lie 11 bases apart. Spanning cysteine to phenylalanine, the CDR3 consists of 15 amino acids. Only the CDR3 DNA stays, 45 bases, in frame from base 1.

Sample: PBMCs. Recombination linked TRBV5-1 to TRBJ2-3; there is no confident call for the D gene. The sequence was obtained from a middle-aged woman in good health. Some clones in this sample may be carry-over from other donors' samples. The nucleotides read TGCGCCAGCAGCTTGGCTAGGGTTCCGACAGATACGCAGTATTTT. It encodes CASSLARVPTDTQYF.